Listed below are T cell receptor beta chains from one sample, sequenced in a study of T-cell reconstitution after alpha-beta-depleted transplantation in children. TCRdb passed the PCR reads through MiXCR, listing each CDR3 protein once. The data hold approximately 500,000 distinct CDR3 sequences, with roughly a tenth observed a single time. Sequenced material: PBMCs, taken before TCRalphabeta/CD19-depleted stem cell transplant. These receptors were taken from a child aged 2-15 years with inherited bone marrow failure, due to receive a stem cell transplant. The CDR3 runs from the conserved cysteine through the conserved F or W. A D gene is named only where the DNA matches it firmly. Expanded clones are given a class, and other clones once, few, many or no size at all.

J gene: TRBJ2-3
clone size: few
D gene: -
V gene: TRBV7-9
CDR3 DNA: TGTGCCAGCAACGCCGACAGGACCACAGATACGCAGTATTTT
CDR3 protein: CASNADRTTDTQYF

J gene: TRBJ2-1
clone size: many
D gene: -
V gene: TRBV19
CDR3 DNA: TGTGCCAGTAGTATGTGGATGTACAATGAGCAGTTCTTC
CDR3 protein: CASSMWMYNEQFF

J gene: TRBJ2-1
clone size: many
D gene: -
V gene: TRBV20-1
CDR3 DNA: TGCAGTGCTAGAGATCAAAGCTGGGGGACGGGAAGCTACAATGAGCAGTTCTTC
CDR3 protein: CSARDQSWGTGSYNEQFF

J gene: TRBJ2-1
clone size: -
D gene: TRBD2
V gene: TRBV20-1
CDR3 DNA: TGCAGTTCGACTAGCGGAGGGGATGAGCAGTTCTTC
CDR3 protein: CSSTSGGDEQFF

J gene: TRBJ2-1
clone size: few
D gene: TRBD2
V gene: TRBV5-6
CDR3 DNA: TGTGCCAGCAGCTGGGGCCCGGCGGGAGGTACCTACAATGAGCAGTTCTTC
CDR3 protein: CASSWGPAGGTYNEQFF

J gene: TRBJ2-1
clone size: many
D gene: -
V gene: TRBV29-1
CDR3 DNA: TGCAGCGTAGTGAGCTCCTACAATGAGCAGTTCTTC
CDR3 protein: CSVVSSYNEQFF

J gene: TRBJ2-1
clone size: many
D gene: -
V gene: TRBV5-5
CDR3 DNA: TGTGCCAGCAGCTCCGTTCCATACTCCTACAATGAGCAGTTCTTC
CDR3 protein: CASSSVPYSYNEQFF

J gene: TRBJ1-2
clone size: -
D gene: TRBD1
V gene: TRBV27
CDR3 DNA: TGTGCCAGCCGAAAATGGGCACAGGGGGCGGGGGGGAGCTATGGCTACACCTTC
CDR3 protein: CASRKWAQGAGGSYGYTF

J gene: TRBJ2-7
clone size: -
D gene: TRBD1
V gene: TRBV11-2
CDR3 DNA: TGTGCCAGCAGCTTATGGACAGGGGGCCTCTACGAGCAGTACTTC
CDR3 protein: CASSLWTGGLYEQYF

J gene: TRBJ1-5
clone size: -
D gene: -
V gene: TRBV20-1
CDR3 DNA: TGCAGTGCTAGAGTCTCCGCGACCAATCGGCCCCAGCATTTT
CDR3 protein: CSARVSATNRPQHF

J gene: TRBJ2-1
clone size: many
D gene: TRBD2
V gene: TRBV25-1
CDR3 DNA: TGTGCCAGCAGTGTCAACAACCGGGGACTAGCGGCTTACAATGAGCAGTTCTTC
CDR3 protein: CASSVNNRGLAAYNEQFF

J gene: TRBJ2-1
clone size: many
D gene: -
V gene: TRBV2
CDR3 DNA: TGTGCCAGCAGTGACCGTAACCCTAGCGCTGACAATGAGCAGTTCTTC
CDR3 protein: CASSDRNPSADNEQFF

J gene: TRBJ2-7
clone size: few
D gene: -
V gene: TRBV5-6
CDR3 DNA: TGTGCCAGCAGCTCGACAGTGCCTTACGAGCAGTACTTC
CDR3 protein: CASSSTVPYEQYF

J gene: TRBJ1-1
clone size: many
D gene: TRBD1
V gene: TRBV11-2
CDR3 DNA: TGTGCCAGCAGCCAGGGACAGGGAGGGAACACTGAAGCTTTCTTT
CDR3 protein: CASSQGQGGNTEAFF

J gene: TRBJ2-5
clone size: -
D gene: -
V gene: TRBV7-2
CDR3 DNA: TGTGCCAGCAGCTTAGTCCCCGGGACAAAAGAGACCCAGTACTTC
CDR3 protein: CASSLVPGTKETQYF

J gene: TRBJ1-2
clone size: -
D gene: -
V gene: TRBV5-5
CDR3 DNA: TGTGCCAGCAGCTTGGAAGTGGACGATTATGGCTACACCTTC
CDR3 protein: CASSLEVDDYGYTF

J gene: TRBJ2-3
clone size: -
D gene: -
V gene: TRBV7-2
CDR3 DNA: TGTGCCAGCAGCTTAGTTCCCGACGGCTCCATAGATACGCAGTATTTT
CDR3 protein: CASSLVPDGSIDTQYF

J gene: TRBJ2-7
clone size: many
D gene: TRBD2
V gene: TRBV10-3
CDR3 DNA: TGTGCCTCCCGGACTAGCGGGATTGACGAGCAGTACTTC
CDR3 protein: CASRTSGIDEQYF

J gene: TRBJ1-1
clone size: -
D gene: -
V gene: TRBV4-1
CDR3 DNA: TGCGCCAGCAGCCCCTGGGACCGGCTTTCGTTGGGAACTTTCTTT
CDR3 protein: CASSPWDRLSLGTFF

J gene: TRBJ2-1
clone size: many
D gene: -
V gene: TRBV4-1
CDR3 DNA: TGCGCCAGCAGCCGAACCCGGGACCAAAAGTTCTTC
CDR3 protein: CASSRTRDQKFF

J gene: TRBJ1-2
clone size: many
D gene: -
V gene: TRBV24-1
CDR3 DNA: TGTGCCACCAGTGAGGGAGGGGGCTACACCTTC
CDR3 protein: CATSEGGGYTF

J gene: TRBJ2-1
clone size: many
D gene: TRBD2
V gene: TRBV5-1
CDR3 DNA: TGCGCCAGCAGCGCCCAGACTAGCGGGCAGGGCGGTGAGCAGTTCTTC
CDR3 protein: CASSAQTSGQGGEQFF

J gene: TRBJ2-3
clone size: many
D gene: -
V gene: TRBV6-5
CDR3 DNA: TGTGCCAGCACCAAAGGCACCGGAGGTACTAGCACAGATACGCAGTATTTT
CDR3 protein: CASTKGTGGTSTDTQYF

J gene: TRBJ2-7
clone size: many
D gene: TRBD1
V gene: TRBV6-2/TRBV6-3
CDR3 DNA: TGTGCCAGCAGTTCCCTCCCGGGACAGGGGGCCGCGGGGCCCTACGAGCAGTACTTC
CDR3 protein: CASSSLPGQGAAGPYEQYF

J gene: TRBJ2-3
clone size: many
D gene: -
V gene: TRBV9
CDR3 DNA: TGTGCCAGCAGCCTTAACGGGGGCACAGATACGCAGTATTTT
CDR3 protein: CASSLNGGTDTQYF

J gene: TRBJ2-7
clone size: many
D gene: -
V gene: TRBV30
CDR3 DNA: TGTGCCTGGAGTCCCACGATGGAGGGAGCACGCGAGCAGTACTTC
CDR3 protein: CAWSPTMEGAREQYF

J gene: TRBJ2-7
clone size: -
D gene: -
V gene: TRBV4-1
CDR3 DNA: TGCGCCAGCAGCCGCGACTGGGTGGGCTACGAGCAGTACTTC
CDR3 protein: CASSRDWVGYEQYF

J gene: TRBJ1-1
clone size: many
D gene: -
V gene: TRBV3-1
CDR3 DNA: TGTGCCAGCAGCCAGGTCGCGGGGGACACTGAAGCTTTCTTT
CDR3 protein: CASSQVAGDTEAFF

J gene: TRBJ2-3
clone size: few
D gene: TRBD2
V gene: TRBV19
CDR3 DNA: TGTGCCAGCTCATATAGCGGGAGATTCGCAGATACGCAGTATTTT
CDR3 protein: CASSYSGRFADTQYF

J gene: TRBJ1-2
clone size: few
D gene: TRBD1
V gene: TRBV7-9
CDR3 DNA: TGTGCCAGCAGCTACTCCGGGACAGGGGTAAACTATGGCTACACCTTC
CDR3 protein: CASSYSGTGVNYGYTF

J gene: TRBJ2-3
clone size: few
D gene: -
V gene: TRBV5-4
CDR3 DNA: TGTGCCAGCAGCGAGGTGGATACAGATACGCAGTATTTT
CDR3 protein: CASSEVDTDTQYF

J gene: TRBJ1-4
clone size: many
D gene: -
V gene: TRBV5-1
CDR3 DNA: TGCGCCAGCAGCCTAGAGGGGAGGGAAGAAAAACTGTTTTTT
CDR3 protein: CASSLEGREEKLFF

J gene: TRBJ2-2
clone size: many
D gene: -
V gene: TRBV7-9
CDR3 DNA: TGTGCCAGCAGCTTAGCCGGGCTAGCTCGGGAGCTGTTTTTT
CDR3 protein: CASSLAGLARELFF

J gene: TRBJ2-7
clone size: many
D gene: TRBD1
V gene: TRBV27
CDR3 DNA: TGTGCCAGCTTCCCAAGGCAGGGGGCGTACGTCTACGAGCAGTACTTC
CDR3 protein: CASFPRQGAYVYEQYF

J gene: TRBJ2-2
clone size: few
D gene: -
V gene: TRBV20-1
CDR3 DNA: TGCAGCCTATCTAGTGTCGCCGGGGAGCTGTTTTTT
CDR3 protein: CSLSSVAGELFF

J gene: TRBJ2-1
clone size: few
D gene: TRBD1
V gene: TRBV4-3
CDR3 DNA: TGCGCCAGCAGCCAAGGTCTCTGGCCAGAGGACAGGGGGAGGGATGAGCAGTTCTTC
CDR3 protein: CASSQGLWPEDRGRDEQFF

J gene: TRBJ2-7
clone size: few
D gene: -
V gene: TRBV7-9
CDR3 DNA: TGTGCCAGCAGCTTCCTAAACTCCTACGAGCAGTACTTC
CDR3 protein: CASSFLNSYEQYF

J gene: TRBJ1-3
clone size: -
D gene: -
V gene: TRBV12-3/TRBV12-4
CDR3 DNA: TGTGCCAGCCGTCCGAAGGGGGGCGCGAGAAACACCATATATTTT
CDR3 protein: CASRPKGGARNTIYF

J gene: TRBJ1-5
clone size: -
D gene: TRBD1
V gene: TRBV20-1
CDR3 DNA: TGCAGTGCTAGCATAGGCGCGTTCCGGACAGGGGGCCAGCCCCAGCATTTT
CDR3 protein: CSASIGAFRTGGQPQHF

J gene: TRBJ2-3
clone size: many
D gene: TRBD1
V gene: TRBV9
CDR3 DNA: TGTGCCAGCAGCGTAGATTCGACAGGGGGTACAGATACGCAGTATTTT
CDR3 protein: CASSVDSTGGTDTQYF

J gene: TRBJ1-5
clone size: many
D gene: -
V gene: TRBV20-1
CDR3 DNA: TGCAGTGCTAGCGGAGTCAGTCTTAGCAATCAGCCCCAGCATTTT
CDR3 protein: CSASGVSLSNQPQHF

J gene: TRBJ2-1
clone size: many
D gene: TRBD2
V gene: TRBV6-2/TRBV6-3
CDR3 DNA: TGTGCCAGCAGCACGAGCGGGACGATCAATGAGCAGTTCTTC
CDR3 protein: CASSTSGTINEQFF

J gene: TRBJ2-7
clone size: -
D gene: -
V gene: TRBV28
CDR3 DNA: TGTGCCAGCAGGACAGGTGACAAGGCTTTCTACGAGCAGTACTTC
CDR3 protein: CASRTGDKAFYEQYF

J gene: TRBJ2-1
clone size: few
D gene: -
V gene: TRBV12-3/TRBV12-4
CDR3 DNA: TGTGCCAGCAGCCCACGAACTAGGAACAGGCCCAATGAGCAGTTCTTC
CDR3 protein: CASSPRTRNRPNEQFF

J gene: TRBJ2-7
clone size: many
D gene: -
V gene: TRBV5-4
CDR3 DNA: TGTGCCAGCACCGTTGAGGGTAGGTACTACTACGAGCAGTACTTC
CDR3 protein: CASTVEGRYYYEQYF

J gene: TRBJ1-3
clone size: many
D gene: -
V gene: TRBV20-1
CDR3 DNA: TGCAGTGCTCACACCTATGGAAACACCATATATTTT
CDR3 protein: CSAHTYGNTIYF

J gene: TRBJ2-1
clone size: few
D gene: TRBD2
V gene: TRBV13
CDR3 DNA: TGTGCCAGCAGGCCCTGGACTAGCGGATTATACAATGAGCAGTTCTTC
CDR3 protein: CASRPWTSGLYNEQFF

J gene: TRBJ2-7
clone size: few
D gene: -
V gene: TRBV5-6
CDR3 DNA: TGTGCCAGCAGCTTCCGTCTTCCAGCCGTAAGCTCCTACGAGCAGTACTTC
CDR3 protein: CASSFRLPAVSSYEQYF

J gene: TRBJ1-5
clone size: few
D gene: -
V gene: TRBV7-9
CDR3 DNA: TGTGCCAGCAGCTCCGATCAGCGCCAGCCCCAGCATTTT
CDR3 protein: CASSSDQRQPQHF

J gene: TRBJ2-2
clone size: many
D gene: TRBD1
V gene: TRBV7-8
CDR3 DNA: TGTGCCAGCAGACAGGGGGCGCTTAACACCGGGGAGCTGTTTTTT
CDR3 protein: CASRQGALNTGELFF

J gene: TRBJ2-1
clone size: many
D gene: -
V gene: TRBV7-8
CDR3 DNA: TGTGCCAGCAGCTTATTAGGGGGAACCTACAATGAGCAGTTCTTC
CDR3 protein: CASSLLGGTYNEQFF

J gene: TRBJ2-7
clone size: many
D gene: TRBD1
V gene: TRBV7-2
CDR3 DNA: TGTGCCAGCAGCTTAGGTGGGACAGGGGTCTACGAGCAGTACTTC
CDR3 protein: CASSLGGTGVYEQYF

J gene: TRBJ2-1
clone size: -
D gene: -
V gene: TRBV29-1
CDR3 DNA: TGCAGCGTTGAAGATGGGTTGGGCGGAGAGCAGTTCTTC
CDR3 protein: CSVEDGLGGEQFF

J gene: TRBJ2-7
clone size: many
D gene: TRBD1
V gene: TRBV5-1
CDR3 DNA: TGCGCCAGCAGCTATAACGACAGGGGAGGCTCCTACGAGCAGTACTTC
CDR3 protein: CASSYNDRGGSYEQYF

J gene: TRBJ2-2
clone size: -
D gene: TRBD2
V gene: TRBV19
CDR3 DNA: TGTGCCAGTAGTCACCTAGCGGGCCCCACCGGGGAGCTGTTTTTT
CDR3 protein: CASSHLAGPTGELFF

J gene: TRBJ2-3
clone size: many
D gene: TRBD1
V gene: TRBV5-1
CDR3 DNA: TGCGCCAGCAGCTATCGGAGGACAGGAGGCACAGATACGCAGTATTTT
CDR3 protein: CASSYRRTGGTDTQYF

J gene: TRBJ2-7
clone size: -
D gene: -
V gene: TRBV7-9
CDR3 DNA: TGTGCCAGCAGCTGGTCGACAGTTCTCCCCTACGAGCAGTACTTC
CDR3 protein: CASSWSTVLPYEQYF

J gene: TRBJ2-2
clone size: few
D gene: TRBD1
V gene: TRBV5-4
CDR3 DNA: TGTGCCAGCAGCTCGGGACAGGCGAACACCGGGGAGCTGTTTTTT
CDR3 protein: CASSSGQANTGELFF

J gene: TRBJ2-1
clone size: -
D gene: -
V gene: TRBV27
CDR3 DNA: TGTGCCAGCAGGGTTGGGGGAACCTACAATGAGCAGTTCTTC
CDR3 protein: CASRVGGTYNEQFF

J gene: TRBJ2-1
clone size: many
D gene: TRBD2
V gene: TRBV5-1
CDR3 DNA: TGCGCCAGCAGCTTGGCCGTGATAGCGGGAGGTGAGCAGTTCTTC
CDR3 protein: CASSLAVIAGGEQFF